Listed here are 12 T cell receptor beta chains from one sample, sequenced in a study of control samples from healthy donors and cancer patients. The repertoire was sequenced with immunoSEQ multiplex PCR; TCRdb's copy has only in-frame clones and lacks some. The profile shows 98,000 or so clones, around three quarters of them singletons. The sample comprised blood. The receptor set was obtained from a woman aged 30 to 39 in good health.

The chain couples TRBV6-2 or TRBV6-3 to TRBJ2-1; 11 nucleotides line up with TRBD2. Germline V gene sequence: CDR1 MNHEY, CDR2 SVGEGT. The J segment lost 5 bases and the V segment lost 5 bases, leaving 11 bases of the junction unmatched. CDR3 length: 17 residues. The DNA of the CDR3 is TGTGCCAGCAGTACCCATCGACTAGCGGGGTTTAACAATGAGCAGTTCTTC. Its protein is CASSTHRLAGFNNEQFF.

For this clone: An end of the junction differs from the germline gene, which may be a read error. The chain has TRBV5-1 and TRBJ1-1; D is uncertain. The V gene's germline CDR1 is SGHRS and CDR2 YFSETQ. The CDR3 has 12 amino acids. CDR3 residues: CASSQFDTEAFF. For the CDR3, the DNA is TGCGCCAGCAGCCAATTTGACACGGAAGCTTTCTTT.

The chain recombines TRBV11-2 with TRBJ2-5; perhaps TRBD2 as D (7 bases). Trimming took 1 base from V and 5 from J, leaving 17 bases between them. CDR1 is SGHAT and CDR2 is FQNNGV in the germline V gene. This CDR3 comprises 16 residues. CDR3: CASSLGGGAQGETQYF. The CDR3, as DNA: TGTGCCAGCAGCTTAGGGGGAGGGGCCCAGGGGGAGACCCAGTACTTC.

The V gene is TRBV5-1, the J gene TRBJ2-2, with 7 bases fitting TRBD1. CDR3 size: 16 residues. V lost 4 bases to trimming and J lost 4 bases; unmatched junction nucleotides: 10. The germline gives CDR1 SGHRS, CDR2 YFSETQ. The CDR3 region has the DNA TGCGCCAGCAGCGGAAACAGGGGTATCAGCACCGGGGAGCTGTTTTTT. As protein: CASSGNRGISTGELFF.

This chain joins TRBV7-2 and TRBJ2-3; D possibly matches TRBD1 or TRBD2 (5 bases each). V dropped 3 bases and J dropped 2 bases, with 12 bases sitting between them. The germline V gene encodes CDR1 SGHTA and CDR2 FQGNSA. This CDR3 is built from 15 residues. CDR3 nucleotide sequence: TGTGCCAGCAGCTTGGGGGAGCGGCACACAGATACGCAGTATTTT. This gives the protein CASSLGERHTDTQYF.

This clone is categorized as medium-sized. One end of the junction fails to match germline, which may point to a read error. The chain is built from TRBV7-9 and TRBJ1-2; 7 nucleotides line up with TRBD1. This CDR3 region has 12 residues. Germline values: CDR1 SEHNR, CDR2 FQNEAQ (reference sequence). Written as DNA, the CDR3 is TGTGCCAGCAGCTTAGCGCTAGGACAGGCCCACTTC. It yields the protein CASSLALGQAHF. Combining the CDR3 with reference TRBV7-9 and TRBJ1-2 gives the whole variable domain DTGVSQNPRHKITKRGQNVTFRCDPISEHNRLYWYRQTLGQGPEFLTYFQNEAQLEKSRLLSDRFSAERPKGSFSTLEIQRTEQGDSAMYLCASSLALGQAHFGSGTRLTVV.

V gene TRBV6-5 combines with J gene TRBJ1-6, with a weak D call TRBD1 (6 bases). The V end lost 10 bases, the J end lost 6 bases, and 16 bases lay between the germline ends. Germline V lookup: CDR1 MNHEY, CDR2 SVGAGI. The CDR3 consists of 14 residues. The CDR3 nucleotides are TGTGCCACAGGAGGGGGGTTCCCTAATTCACCCCTCCACTTT. Translated: CATGGGFPNSPLHF.

This chain joins TRBV4-3 and TRBJ1-1; D unclear. The CDR3 consists of 15 residues. V was clipped by 3 bases and J by 1 base, with 12 bases between them. The germline V gene encodes CDR1 LGHNA and CDR2 YSLEER. The CDR3 region has the DNA TGCGCCAGCAGCCAGTATGCGGGCCCGAACACTGAAGCTTTCTTT. This encodes CASSQYAGPNTEAFF.

This clone has only a few counts. The V and J genes are TRBV7-2 and TRBJ2-1, with 8 bases identical to TRBD2. The CDR3 runs to 14 residues. The V and J ends lost 1 base and 9 bases, in that order; junction bases with no gene match: 5. The germline V gene has CDR1 SGHTA and CDR2 FQGNSA. CDR3 protein: CASSLGSAGVEQFF. The CDR3 DNA reads as TGTGCCAGCAGCTTAGGGTCAGCGGGGGTTGAGCAGTTCTTC.

The V call is TRBV6-1, the J call TRBJ1-3, with D unresolved. The CDR3 runs 13 residues. Germline V gene data show CDR1 as MNHNS and CDR2 as SASEGT. V lost 2 bases, J lost 7 bases, and 9 bases lay in between. This CDR3 reads CASSERRLNTIYF. The DNA for the CDR3 is TGTGCCAGCAGTGAACGTCGGCTCAACACCATATATTTT.

CDR3 residues: CASSLPPIKNTEAFF. For the CDR3, the DNA is TGTGCCAGCAGCCTCCCCCCCATTAAAAACACTGAAGCTTTCTTT. The chain employs TRBV11-2 and TRBJ1-1, with no clear D. V gave up 5 bases and J gave up 2 bases, with 15 bases separating them. The CDR3 extends over 15 amino acids. Germline loops: CDR1 SGHAT, CDR2 FQNNGV.

The V call is TRBV29-1, the J call TRBJ2-5; D may be TRBD2 (6 bases). The CDR3 extends over 13 amino acids. Trimming removed 4 bases at V and 5 bases at J, with 14 bases between. Germline CDR1 and CDR2: SQVTM and ANQGSEA. The CDR3 DNA is TGCAGCGTTGGTGATGGGGGGAGGGAGACCCAGTACTTC. Residues: CSVGDGGRETQYF.